This TCR beta chain was sequenced during a study of T cells expressing NK-cell markers (TCRdb year 2020). Some background on the complete study: TCR beta-chain repertoires were profiled in sorted CD3+CD56+NKG2C+, CD3+CD56+NKG2C- and CD3+CD56-NKG2C+ T-cell subsets from several donors. All eight donors whose samples were sequenced were randomly selected healthy volunteers, three of them men and five women. Illumina HiSeq 2000/2500, MiSeq or NextSeq was used to sequence libraries as 2 x 150 bp reads. Among the eight sequenced donors, only one was HCMV-seronegative, while the other seven were HCMV-seropositive.

The CDR3 sequence holds 16 residues, the cysteine and phenylalanine included. There is no recorded DNA. As encoded in the germline V gene (reference sequence), CDR1 is LNHNV while CDR2 is YYDKDF. HCMV serostatus was determined by detecting HCMV-specific IgG in serum with a commercial ELISA kit. Ficoll density gradient centrifugation was used to isolate peripheral blood mononuclear cells from blood. General findings and caveats noted by the study authors: Those dominant clonotypes were again the most abundant among CD3+CD56-NKG2C+ cells in several donors, at roughly 28.3-65%. It remained unclear whether the expanded NKG2C-expressing T cell clones were specific for HCMV antigens. For several donors, the dominant CD3+CD56+NKG2C+ clonotypes were among the top 10 CD8+ clonotypes and accounted for about 1.0-8% of CD8+ T cells.

Of note for this clonotype: Its antigen target is currently unknown.

The reads were generated on an Illumina HiSeq 2000. TCR beta cDNA libraries were made by 5'RACE template switching that added a universal primer site and unique molecular identifiers. Priming for cDNA synthesis came from the TCR beta constant segment, and two successive PCR amplification steps followed. Per the source publication's procedure: Reads were demultiplexed and grouped by UMI with MIGEC, and clonotypes were assembled and quantified with MiTCR. To exclude erroneous sequences, only TCR cDNA sequences supported by at least two reads were retained. Downstream repertoire analysis used the tcR package, and clonotypes were matched across fractions by CDR3 nucleotide sequence plus V segment. VDJmatch was used to annotate antigen specificity against VDJdb, with one amino acid substitution in CDR3 permitted. The reads were reprocessed in TCRdb, with one entry per CDR3 protein sequence and no accompanying DNA. The V and J calls come from TCRdb's annotation, not from the publication. This sample's clone table shows 500,000 to 700,000 distinct CDR3 sequences. In total, the top ten clones hold approximately 3.5% of the sample.

This TCR derives from a man between 18 and 29 years old in good health. Donor details come from another sample of the same person, matched by shared clones. The specimen was blood T cells: a sorted CD56 or NKG2C T cell subset, CD4+ or CD8+ T cells, or bulk PBMC T cells (not recorded which). The rearrangement joined TRBV15 to TRBJ2-1; checking the TCRdb D call of TRBD2 is not possible without DNA. This receptor carries the CDR3 CATSRTSGTSYNEQFF.